The following is a T cell receptor (beta chain) sequence with its context. This sample was taken from a study of blood T cell repertoires in COVID-19. Original processing methods: Amplifying reference gene primers gave estimates of nucleated cell counts. Assay: immunoSEQ multiplex PCR; the TCRdb copy retains only in-frame clones and omits some. That table is the source of V, J and clone size, and D and trimming were worked out from the DNA. The sample carries 200,000 to 300,000 clones, around 80% recorded once. Input material: peripheral blood. This TCR was sampled from a man aged 60 to 69 with acute or convalescent COVID-19.

The CDR3 reads CASSWTGGEDTQYF. The DNA for the CDR3 is TGCGCCAGCAGCTGGACAGGGGGTGAAGATACGCAGTATTTT. The V and J genes are TRBV5-1 and TRBJ2-3, with 10 nucleotides matching TRBD1. This CDR3 spans 14 amino acids. V shed 3 bases and J 5 bases; nucleotides not matched to a gene: 3. Germline loops: CDR1 SGHRS, CDR2 YFSETQ.